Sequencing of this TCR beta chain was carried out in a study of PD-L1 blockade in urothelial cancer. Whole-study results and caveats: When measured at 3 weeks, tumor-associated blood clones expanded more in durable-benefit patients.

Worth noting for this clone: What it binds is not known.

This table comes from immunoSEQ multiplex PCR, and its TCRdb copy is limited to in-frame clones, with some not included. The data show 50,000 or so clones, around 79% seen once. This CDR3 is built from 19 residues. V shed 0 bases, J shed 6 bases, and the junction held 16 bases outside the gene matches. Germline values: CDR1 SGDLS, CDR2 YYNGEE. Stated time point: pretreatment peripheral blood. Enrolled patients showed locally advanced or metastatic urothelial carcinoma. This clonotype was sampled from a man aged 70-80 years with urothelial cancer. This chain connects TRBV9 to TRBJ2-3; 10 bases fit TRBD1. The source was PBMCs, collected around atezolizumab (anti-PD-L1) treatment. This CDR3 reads CASSVATGEGQGRWDTQYF. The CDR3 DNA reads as TGTGCCAGCAGCGTAGCTACCGGGGAGGGACAGGGGCGTTGGGATACGCAGTATTTT.